The 27 T cell receptor beta chains reported below all come from one sample, sequenced in a study of shared clonotypes between healthy human individuals. It was CD45RO-negative cells, positively selected for CCR7, that made up naive CD8 cells, with terminally differentiated effector memory CD45RA+ cells excluded. Sequencing used immunoSEQ multiplex PCR; TCRdb keeps in-frame clones, though not all of them. The table shows roughly 2,000,000 clones, with about 95% occurring only once. The sequencing input was naive CD8+ T cells sorted from blood. These receptors were collected from a young man in good health.

V and J are TRBV28 and TRBJ2-1, with D tentatively TRBD1 (6 bases). The V gene lost 4 bases and the J gene lost 8 bases, with 24 bases spanning the gap. Germline V lookup: CDR1 MDHEN, CDR2 SYDVKM. This CDR3 comprises 17 residues. The CDR3 DNA reads TGTGCCAGCAGTTCGAACCCTGACAGGCTTCTTGCCGATGAGCAGTTCTTC. It codes for CASSSNPDRLLADEQFF.

Regarding this clone: The sample carries other DNA sequences with the same CDR3. This chain uses TRBV27 with TRBJ2-7; possible D gene TRBD2, 6 bases. The germline V and J ends were trimmed by 3 bases and 4 bases, with 10 bases remaining between them. CDR1 and CDR2 (germline): MNHEY, SMNVEV (reference sequence). This CDR3 comprises 13 residues. In nucleotides, the CDR3 is TGTGCCAGCAGTTTGCGGGGTGATTACGAGCAGTACTTC. Encoded protein: CASSLRGDYEQYF.

Details on this clone: This may stem from a read error, because a much larger clone lies one nucleotide away. Other DNA sequences in the sample encode the same CDR3. The CDR3 nucleotides read TGTGCCAGCAGCTTTACCGGGGAGCTGTTTTTT. Its translation: CASSFTGELFF. The chain couples TRBV5-6 to TRBJ2-2; D unclear. Germline assignment: CDR1 SGHDT and CDR2 YYEEEE. V lost 2 bases to trimming and J lost 5 bases, with 1 base between them. This CDR3 is 11 amino acids long.

This rearrangement joins TRBV29-1 to TRBJ2-3; possibly TRBD1 for D (6 bases). Germline loops: CDR1 SQVTM, CDR2 ANQGSEA. V was shortened by 7 bases and J by 0 bases, with 17 bases between the two germline ends. The CDR3 is made up of 15 amino acids. As DNA, the CDR3 is TGCAGCGGCCTCCGGGACATACCTAGCACAGATACGCAGTATTTT. Protein product: CSGLRDIPSTDTQYF.

V gene TRBV4-2 combines with J gene TRBJ2-7, with 8 bases matching TRBD1. Germline CDR1 LGHNA, CDR2 YNFKEQ. The V segment lost 4 bases and the J segment 5 bases; nucleotides outside the gene matches: 10. There are 15 residues in the CDR3. CDR3 nucleotide sequence: TGTGCCAGCAGCCTACCGGGACAGGTGAGGCACGAGCAGTACTTC. Amino acids: CASSLPGQVRHEQYF.

The rearrangement joins TRBV10-3 to TRBJ2-1; 9 nucleotides agree with TRBD1. The CDR3 spans 13 residues. V shed 7 bases and J 7 bases; nucleotides not matched to a gene: 5. The germline gives CDR1 ENHRY, CDR2 SYGVKD. CDR3 sequence: CAITQGAGNEQFF. DNA for the CDR3: TGTGCCATCACACAGGGGGCTGGGAATGAGCAGTTCTTC.

This rearrangement joins TRBV2 to TRBJ2-3; D not certain. V was pared by 1 base and J by 1 base, with 9 bases between. The CDR3 covers 15 residues. Germline loops: CDR1 SNHLY, CDR2 FYNNEI. The CDR3 DNA is TGTGCCAGCAGTGAAGTGGATTCAGGCACAGATACGCAGTATTTT. Protein sequence: CASSEVDSGTDTQYF.

Turning to this clone: The identical CDR3 is also encoded by other nucleotide sequences in the sample. The rearrangement links TRBV5-1 to TRBJ2-1; 10 bases align to TRBD2. CDR1 is SGHRS and CDR2 is YFSETQ in the germline V gene. This CDR3 spans 16 amino acids. J gave up 4 bases and V 0 bases, and 4 bases lay outside the gene matches. CDR3 region: CASSLGLAGVYNEQFF. DNA of the CDR3: TGCGCCAGCAGCTTGGGGCTAGCGGGAGTATACAATGAGCAGTTCTTC.

The rearrangement links TRBV4-2 to TRBJ1-4; D is possibly TRBD1 (5 bases). The ends were cut back, 0 bases at V and 3 bases at J, with 11 bases in the middle. The CDR3 is 16 residues long. The V gene's germline CDR1 is LGHNA and CDR2 YNFKEQ. The CDR3 coding sequence is TGTGCCAGCAGCCAAGATTATGAGGGGCCTAATGAAAAACTGTTTTTT. Translating it yields CASSQDYEGPNEKLFF.

This rearrangement joins TRBV10-1 to TRBJ2-1; D is tentatively TRBD1 or TRBD2 (5 bases each). The V gene lost 0 bases and the J gene lost 0 bases, with 9 bases spanning the gap. The CDR3 length is 16 residues. Germline V CDR1 and CDR2: WNHNN, SYGVQD (reference sequence). DNA of the CDR3: TGCGCCAGCAGTGAGTCCGGGGACGGCTCCTACAATGAGCAGTTCTTC. Amino acid sequence: CASSESGDGSYNEQFF.

The chain recombines TRBV7-9 with TRBJ2-7; 9 nucleotides agree with TRBD2. Germline trimming cut 5 bases from V and 1 base from J; bases unmatched to any gene: 9. CDR3 length equals 16 residues. From germline, CDR1 is SEHNR and CDR2 FQNEAQ (reference sequence). This CDR3 reads CASSHVGGGDSYEQYF. The CDR3 DNA is TGTGCCAGCAGCCACGTCGGCGGGGGGGATTCCTACGAGCAGTACTTC. Variable domain in full (rest from reference TRBV7-9 and TRBJ2-7): DTGVSQNPRHKITKRGQNVTFRCDPISEHNRLYWYRQTLGQGPEFLTYFQNEAQLEKSRLLSDRFSAERPKGSFSTLEIQRTEQGDSAMYLCASSHVGGGDSYEQYFGPGTRLTVT.

V gene TRBV11-2 combines with J gene TRBJ1-1; D may be TRBD1 (5 bases). Per the germline V gene, CDR1 is SGHAT and CDR2 is FQNNGV. The CDR3 runs to 15 residues. V was shortened by 1 base and J by 3 bases, with 12 bases between the two germline ends. Written as DNA, the CDR3 is TGTGCCAGCAGCTTAGTCGGAGGAGGGGACACTGAAGCTTTCTTT. Translated, it gives CASSLVGGGDTEAFF.

The J gene is TRBJ1-3, the V gene TRBV4-1; TRBD1 matches 7 bases. V lost 0 bases and J lost 3; bases outside the gene matches: 5. CDR1 is MGHRA and CDR2 is YSYEKL in the germline V gene. CDR3 size: 16 residues. The CDR3 nucleotides read TGCGCCAGCAGCCAAGAAGACAGGGTAGGTGGAAACACCATATATTTT. Translated: CASSQEDRVGGNTIYF.

The chain joins TRBV28 to TRBJ2-4, with 7 bases matching TRBD2. The trim removed 9 bases at V and 2 bases at J, leaving 13 bases unmatched. Germline CDR1 reads MDHEN; CDR2 reads SYDVKM. This CDR3 is 16 amino acids long. The CDR3 reads CASDPGGTITKNIQYF. The CDR3 DNA is TGTGCCAGTGATCCCGGGGGGACCATTACCAAAAACATTCAGTACTTC.

The CDR3 bases are TGTGCCAGCAGCCTGGGATGGGGGGCCATAAACACTGAAGCTTTCTTT. Residues: CASSLGWGAINTEAFF. The rearrangement links TRBV5-6 to TRBJ1-1, with D maybe TRBD1 (6 bases). CDR1 is SGHDT, CDR2 YYEEEE, per germline. This CDR3 has 16 residues. V was trimmed by 4 bases and J by 2 bases, leaving 18 bases between them.

The chain carries TRBV4-1 and TRBJ1-6, with D maybe TRBD1 (5 bases). V was shortened by 3 bases and J by 9 bases, with 21 bases between the two germline ends. Germline loops: CDR1 MGHRA, CDR2 YSYEKL. The CDR3 sequence is 17 residues long. CDR3 amino acids: CASSHPPSGTWGSPLHF. The CDR3, as DNA: TGCGCCAGCAGCCATCCACCCTCCGGGACCTGGGGTTCACCCCTCCACTTT.

The chain uses TRBV6-1 and TRBJ1-2, with 7 bases fitting TRBD1. Germline trimming cut 0 bases from V and 3 bases from J; bases unmatched to any gene: 7. Germline CDR1 is MNHNS and CDR2 is SASEGT. CDR3 length equals 16 residues. CDR3 bases: TGTGCCAGCAGTGAAGCCCGGGACAGAGCCTACTATGGCTACACCTTC. Encoded protein: CASSEARDRAYYGYTF.

The V call is TRBV9, the J call TRBJ1-4, with 7 nucleotides matching TRBD1. Germline V gene sequence: CDR1 SGDLS, CDR2 YYNGEE. The CDR3 runs to 16 residues. Trimming took 3 bases from V and 7 from J; bases not matched to a gene: 12. The CDR3 loop is CASSGSDRVGGEKLFF. CDR3 in DNA: TGTGCCAGCAGCGGGTCTGACAGGGTTGGGGGTGAAAAACTGTTTTTT.

The CDR3 is CASSFGGNSPLHF. The CDR3 DNA reads as TGTGCCAGCAGTTTTGGAGGGAATTCACCCCTCCACTTT. The rearrangement uses TRBV6-5 and TRBJ1-6; D remains ambiguous. Germline V gene lookup returns CDR1 MNHEY and CDR2 SVGAGI. The ends were cut back, 4 bases at V and 7 bases at J, with 8 bases in the middle. CDR3 length: 13 amino acids.

The chain carries TRBV30 and TRBJ2-7, with TRBD1 as a possible D gene (6 bases). The ends were cut back, 3 bases at V and 0 bases at J, with 12 bases in the middle. CDR1 and CDR2 (germline): GTSNPN, SVGIG (reference sequence). The CDR3 runs to 14 residues. The CDR3 is CAWSGRDTSYEQYF. In DNA, the CDR3 is TGTGCCTGGAGCGGAAGGGACACCTCCTACGAGCAGTACTTC.

V usage is TRBV4-3 and J usage is TRBJ2-7, with 9 bases aligning to TRBD1. The CDR3 runs 15 residues. V was clipped by 0 bases and J by 6 bases; unmatched bases: 6. Germline lookup yields CDR1 LGHNA and CDR2 YSLEER. Written as DNA, the CDR3 is TGCGCCAGCAGCCAAGATAGAACGACAGGGGGCGAGCAGTACTTC. Protein: CASSQDRTTGGEQYF.

The chain is built from TRBV7-2 and TRBJ2-3; D remains unclear. V lost 5 bases and J lost 4, with 13 bases in between. The CDR3 consists of 14 residues. CDR1 is SGHTA, CDR2 FQGNSA, per germline. In nucleotides, the CDR3 is TGTGCCAGCAGCCCGGCAGGTGTGTCAGATACGCAGTATTTT. Translated, it gives CASSPAGVSDTQYF.

The chain carries TRBV25-1 and TRBJ1-1; D gene uncertain. The CDR3 has 14 amino acids. CDR1 is MGHDK and CDR2 is SYGVNS in the germline V gene. V was clipped by 0 bases and J by 5 bases, with 10 bases between them. The CDR3 nucleotides read TGTGCCAGCAGTGAATATTGGGGTGGTACTGAAGCTTTCTTT. It translates to CASSEYWGGTEAFF.

This chain connects TRBV7-9 to TRBJ2-2; 9 bases are shared with TRBD1. Germline V gene lookup returns CDR1 SEHNR and CDR2 FQNEAQ (reference sequence). The CDR3 length is 19 residues. The V gene end was trimmed by 5 bases and the J gene end by 2 bases; junction bases not matched to a gene: 15. This CDR3 is CASSPIAPGQGTNTGELFF. The CDR3 nucleotides read TGTGCCAGCAGCCCAATAGCCCCGGGACAGGGAACTAACACCGGGGAGCTGTTTTTT.

The rearrangement uses TRBV5-8 and TRBJ2-7; TRBD2 matches at 8 bases. The CDR3 has 16 amino acids. The V gene's germline CDR1 is SGHTS and CDR2 YDEGEE. With V trimmed by 1 base and J by 0 bases, 6 bases remained unmatched. DNA for the CDR3: TGTGCCAGCAGCTTGTTTAGCGGGACACCCTCCTACGAGCAGTACTTC. Amino acid sequence: CASSLFSGTPSYEQYF.

The chain employs TRBV7-5 and TRBJ2-7; TRBD2, the D gene given by the table, was not confirmed from the DNA. TRBV7-5 represents a pseudogene. This CDR3 is built from 16 residues. DNA of the CDR3: TGTGCCAGAAGCTTAGCTCGCGGGGGCCGCGCCTACGAGCAGTACTTC. This encodes CARSLARGGRAYEQYF.

V usage is TRBV5-6 and J usage is TRBJ2-7; possible D gene TRBD2, 5 bases. Deletions cut 2 bases from V and 4 bases from J, with 7 bases between. Germline V gene sequence: CDR1 SGHDT, CDR2 YYEEEE. The CDR3 totals 12 residues. This chain's CDR3 is CASSFGEYEQYF. In DNA form, the CDR3 reads TGTGCCAGCAGCTTCGGGGAATACGAGCAGTACTTC.